What follows is one T cell receptor beta chain and its context. Its specificity is unknown. Sequencing used immunoSEQ multiplex PCR; TCRdb keeps in-frame clones, though not all of them. This table has around 2.1 million clones, around 93% appearing once. Naivety among CD8 cells was defined by CD45RO negativity and positive CCR7 selection, thereby excluding terminally differentiated effector memory CD45RA+ cells. Adult donors, all healthy and HIV-negative, had no recent acute infections or vaccinations. This entry comes from a study of shared clonotypes between healthy human individuals. General study results and limits: Rarefaction showed that sequencing of sorted subsets was incomplete (despite large depth). Represented genetic and exposure-history diversity was restricted by having few donors. Estimated richness values were generally larger in naive subsets than in memory subsets.

With 5 bases clipped from V and 3 bases from J, the junction kept 9 bases outside the gene matches. Germline V gene data show CDR1 as MNHEY and CDR2 as SMNVEV (reference sequence). The CDR3 spans 16 residues. Sequenced: naive CD8+ T cells from PBMCs. The chain uses TRBV27 and TRBJ2-2; 7 positions agree with TRBD1. This TCR was sampled from a man between 18 and 35 years old in good health. Some clones in this sample may be carry-over from other donors' samples. The CDR3 reads CASSPGRDSYTGELFF. CDR3 coding DNA: TGTGCCAGCAGTCCAGGCCGGGACAGCTACACCGGGGAGCTGTTTTTT.